This record concerns one T cell receptor (beta chain) sequence. Germline values: CDR1 SEHNR, CDR2 FQNEAQ (reference sequence). The CDR3 covers 14 residues. With 5 bases clipped from V and 2 bases from J, the junction kept 4 bases outside the gene matches. These data come from a study of blood T cell repertoires in COVID-19. The data were produced by immunoSEQ multiplex PCR, yet TCRdb's version contains in-frame clones alone and is incomplete. This table has fewer than 55,000 clones, about 81% appearing once. Sequenced: peripheral blood. The chain is built from TRBV7-9 and TRBJ2-7, with 9 positions matching TRBD1. This clonotype was obtained from a man in his fifties with acute or convalescent COVID-19. CDR3 in amino acids: CASSARDRAYEQYF. The CDR3 coding sequence is TGTGCCAGCAGCGCACGGGACAGGGCCTACGAGCAGTACTTC.